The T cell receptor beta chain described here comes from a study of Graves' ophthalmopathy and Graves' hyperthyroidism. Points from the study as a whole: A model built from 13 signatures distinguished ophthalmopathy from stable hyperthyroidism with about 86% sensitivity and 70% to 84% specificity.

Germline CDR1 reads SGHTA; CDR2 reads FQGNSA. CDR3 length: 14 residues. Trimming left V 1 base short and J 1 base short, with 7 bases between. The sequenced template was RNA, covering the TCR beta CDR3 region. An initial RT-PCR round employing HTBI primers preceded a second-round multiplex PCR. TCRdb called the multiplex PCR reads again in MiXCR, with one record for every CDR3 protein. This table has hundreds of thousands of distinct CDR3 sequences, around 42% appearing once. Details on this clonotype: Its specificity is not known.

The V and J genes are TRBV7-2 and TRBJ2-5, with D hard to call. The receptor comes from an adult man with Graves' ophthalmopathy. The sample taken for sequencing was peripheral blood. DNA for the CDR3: TGTGCCAGCAGCTTAGACCAGATCCAAGAGACCCAGTACTTC. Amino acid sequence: CASSLDQIQETQYF. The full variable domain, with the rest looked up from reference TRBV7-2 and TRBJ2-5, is GAGVSQSPSNKVTEKGKDVELRCDPISGHTALYWYRQSLGQGLEFLIYFQGNSAPDKSGLPSDRFSAERTGGSVSTLTIQRTQQEDSAVYLCASSLDQIQETQYFGPGTRLLVL.